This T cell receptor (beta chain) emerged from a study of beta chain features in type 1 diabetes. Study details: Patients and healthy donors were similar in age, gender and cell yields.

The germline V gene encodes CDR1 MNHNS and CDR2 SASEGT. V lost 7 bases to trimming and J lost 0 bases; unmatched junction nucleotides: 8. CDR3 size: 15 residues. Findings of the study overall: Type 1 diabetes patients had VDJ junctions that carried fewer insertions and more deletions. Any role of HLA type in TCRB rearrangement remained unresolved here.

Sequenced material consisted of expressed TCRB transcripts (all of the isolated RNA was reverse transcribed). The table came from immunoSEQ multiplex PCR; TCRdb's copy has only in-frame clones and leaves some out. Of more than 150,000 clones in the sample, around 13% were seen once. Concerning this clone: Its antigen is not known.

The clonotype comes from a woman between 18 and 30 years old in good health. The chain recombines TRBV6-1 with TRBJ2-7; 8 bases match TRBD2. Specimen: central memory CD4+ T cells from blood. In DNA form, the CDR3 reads TGTGCCAGCAAAAAAAGCGGGAGCGTCTCCTACGAGCAGTACTTC. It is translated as CASKKSGSVSYEQYF.